This T cell receptor beta chain appears in the sequencing data of a study of siplizumab effects on memory and regulatory T cells (dated by TCRdb to the late 2010s). Broadly, across the study: The study looked at the effect of siplizumab, an anti-CD2 antibody, on alloreactive T-cell subsets in allogeneic mixed lymphocyte reactions made from human PBMCs. Results the study describes overall, beyond this receptor: Whether proliferating Tregs from siplizumab cultures were suppressive was not functionally confirmed. Because sequences at frequencies below about 10^-5 were poorly captured, only a minor fraction of alloreactive clones could be mapped back to unstimulated subsets. Siplizumab significantly lowered the cumulative frequency of alloreactive sequences that could be traced to unstimulated CD4+ memory T cells. Among mappable alloreactive CD4+ clones, an average Treg-derived fraction of roughly 70% was observed with siplizumab, compared with 26.9% in control reactions. Unstimulated naive T cells appeared to be more diverse than memory T cells, and naive cells seemed to make a substantial contribution to the alloresponse. Roughly 75-97% of proliferating CD4+ or CD8+ clones could not be assigned a naive or memory phenotype.

Reading from cysteine to phenylalanine, the CDR3 counts 14 amino acids. Only the CDR3 portion is preserved as DNA: 42 bases, with reading frame beginning at the first base. V sheds 8 bases and J sheds 3 bases, leaving 14 bases between their ends. The germline V gene encodes CDR1 MNHEY and CDR2 SVGAGI. Note on this clone: Its cognate antigen has yet to be identified. Per-nucleotide qualities are absent, and no much larger clonotype sits a single base away.

Libraries were built with the immunoSEQ multiplex PCR assay. The deep sequencing platform assayed 80,000 to 100,000 TCR templates per sample. Genomic DNA extracted from sorted T cells was used for TCRbeta CDR3 sequencing. Per the authors' processing: The R programming language was used for the clonal analysis of the TCRbeta CDR3 data. Alloreactive CD4+ and CD8+ clones were defined by comparing unstimulated samples with post-reaction CFSE-low samples. Alloreactive CD4+ clones were assigned to regulatory or non-regulatory origin by matching sequences to sorted unstimulated Treg and non-Treg repertoires. TCRdb retrieved this table from immuneACCESS and kept in-frame rearrangements only. Not all clones are present; in checked studies, unresolved V genes account for under half, and no reason is known for the remainder. V and J calls and clone size are those listed in that table; D and trimming were worked out from the DNA. The sample data list some 110,000 clones, and roughly 94% of these were observed just once. The ten largest clones take up roughly 1.8% of the sample.

Sorted unstimulated T cells, along with proliferating T cells recovered from mixed lymphocyte reactions, underwent TCRbeta CDR3 sequencing. Fresh whole blood from about 11 HLA-typed healthy donors was used as the source from which PBMCs were isolated. Unstimulated CD4+ non-regulatory T cells were FACS-sorted to map the origin of alloreactive clones. The rearranged chain carries TRBV6-5 and TRBJ1-5, with a weak D call of TRBD1 (5 bases match). Specimen: non-Treg CD4+ T cells sorted from blood. The cell subset or site tag for this specimen amounts to: FACS-sorted unstimulated CD4+ non-regulatory T cells. This clonotype was sampled from a human donor in good health. The nucleotides read TGTGCCAGCGGGATCGACAGCAACAATCAGCCCCAGCATTTT. Translated, this is CASGIDSNNQPQHF.